A selection of T cell receptor beta chains follows, all from one sample in a study of cytomegalovirus exposure and HLA in healthy donors. Here immunoSEQ multiplex PCR was the method, and the copy in TCRdb shows in-frame clones only, minus some. In the table there are over 120,000 clones, around two thirds of which are singletons. Sequencing was done on a sample of PBMCs. These TCRs come from a man aged 18 to 35 in good health and CMV-seropositive. Both conserved end residues are part of each CDR3. The order of the fields is CDR3 protein, CDR3 DNA, D gene, J gene, clone size, V gene. D genes are given only for firm matches. Size tells how often a clone was seen (once, few, many) or the class of an expanded clone, and some rows leave it out.

CDR3: CATRGTSGRTNEQFF; DNA: TGTGCCACCAGAGGGACTAGCGGGAGGACTAATGAGCAGTTCTTC; D: TRBD2; J: TRBJ2-1; size: .; V: TRBV10-3
CDR3: CASSSQGQGVNNSPLHF; DNA: TGTGCCAGCAGCTCTCAGGGACAGGGGGTAAATAATTCACCCCTCCACTTT; D: TRBD1; J: TRBJ1-6; size: few; V: TRBV27
CDR3: CASSYSMRPYF; DNA: TGTGCCAGCAGTTACTCGATGAGGCCCTACTTC; D: .; J: TRBJ2-7; size: .; V: TRBV6-6
CDR3: CASSGKTVNTEAFF; DNA: TGTGCCAGCAGCGGAAAAACAGTGAACACTGAAGCTTTCTTT; D: .; J: TRBJ1-1; size: .; V: TRBV9
CDR3: CASSYSVRGAEAFF; DNA: TGTGCCAGCAGTTACTCGGTCAGGGGCGCTGAAGCTTTCTTT; D: .; J: TRBJ1-1; size: .; V: TRBV6-5
CDR3: CASSQRRQGPNYGYTF; DNA: TGTGCCAGCAGCCAACGGCGACAGGGGCCTAACTATGGCTACACCTTC; D: TRBD1; J: TRBJ1-2; size: .; V: TRBV4-2
CDR3: CASTPGTGSVEQYF; DNA: TGTGCCAGCACTCCTGGAACAGGATCGGTCGAGCAGTACTTC; D: .; J: TRBJ2-7; size: .; V: TRBV6-5
CDR3: CASSSDRGIVYGYTF; DNA: TGTGCCAGCAGTTCCGACAGGGGGATAGTCTATGGCTACACCTTC; D: TRBD1; J: TRBJ1-2; size: .; V: TRBV28
CDR3: CASSLEAGGPYEQYF; DNA: TGTGCCAGCAGCTTAGAGGCAGGGGGCCCCTACGAGCAGTACTTC; D: TRBD1; J: TRBJ2-7; size: .; V: TRBV7-2
CDR3: CASRGGVNGNQPQHF; DNA: TGTGCCAGTAGAGGGGGGGTCAATGGCAATCAGCCCCAGCATTTT; D: .; J: TRBJ1-5; size: .; V: TRBV19
CDR3: CASSSSGVSYNEQFF; DNA: TGTGCCAGCAGCTCGAGCGGGGTATCCTACAATGAGCAGTTCTTC; D: TRBD2; J: TRBJ2-1; size: .; V: TRBV7-9
CDR3: CASSQDPATRWEQFF; DNA: TGTGCCAGCAGCCAAGACCCGGCCACTAGATGGGAACAGTTCTTC; D: .; J: TRBJ2-1; size: .; V: TRBV4-2